The 8 T cell receptor beta chains given below trace back to one sample, sequenced in a study of blood T cell repertoires in COVID-19. The method was immunoSEQ multiplex PCR; TCRdb's version includes in-frame clones alone and lacks a portion of them. The data contain 300,000 to 400,000 clones, more than 80% of them singletons. Sequencing was carried out using peripheral blood. The receptors shown here come from a woman under 40 with COVID-19, enrolled during active disease.

V and J are TRBV12-2 and TRBJ2-7; the table's D call TRBD1 went unverified against the DNA. TRBV12-2 is deemed a pseudogene. CDR3 length: 14 amino acids. CDR3 DNA sequence: TGTGCAAGTCGCTTAGCGGAGACAGACTACGAGCAGTACGTC. Its translation: CASRLAETDYEQYV.

The V and J genes are TRBV9 and TRBJ1-1; tentative D call: TRBD1 (6 bases). V was cut by 0 bases and J by 6 bases, with 12 bases left in between. This CDR3 contains 14 residues. In germline, CDR1 is SGDLS, CDR2 YYNGEE. CDR3 nucleotides: TGTGCCAGCAGCGTAGCAGGGGAGATCGCTGAAGCTTTCTTT. Amino acid sequence: CASSVAGEIAEAFF. The whole variable domain, filled in from reference TRBV9 and TRBJ1-1, reads DSGVTQTPKHLITATGQRVTLRCSPRSGDLSVYWYQQSLDQGLQFLIQYYNGEERAKGNILERFSAQQFPDLHSELNLSSLELGDSALYFCASSVAGEIAEAFFGQGTRLTVV.

This chain joins TRBV3-1 (or the pseudogene TRBV3-2) and TRBJ2-7; D gene uncertain. Germline values: CDR1 LGHDT, CDR2 YNNKEL (reference sequence). Trimming took 9 bases from V and 2 from J, leaving 14 bases between them. The CDR3 extends over 13 amino acids. CDR3 nucleotides: TGTGCCAGTCTTCGCGATCCGCCCTACGAGCAGTACGTC. This gives the protein CASLRDPPYEQYV.

The rearrangement links TRBV5-1 to TRBJ2-1; TRBD2 matches 11 bases. Germline V lookup: CDR1 SGHRS, CDR2 YFSETQ. V lost 0 bases to trimming and J lost 8 bases; unmatched junction nucleotides: 16. The CDR3 consists of 19 residues. The CDR3 reads CASSLAVFSGRADRDEQFF. DNA for the CDR3: TGCGCCAGCAGCTTGGCCGTATTTAGCGGGAGGGCCGATCGCGATGAGCAGTTCTTC.

The rearrangement joins TRBV18 to TRBJ2-7; D is unresolved. Trimming took off 2 bases at V and 0 bases at J, with 11 bases between the two ends. Germline-derived CDR1 and CDR2 are KGHSH and LQKENI. The CDR3 length is 15 residues. The CDR3 sequence: CASSPSGKYSYEQYV. The DNA of the CDR3 is TGTGCCAGCTCACCATCCGGTAAATACTCCTACGAGCAGTACGTC.

The V and J genes are TRBV6-2 or TRBV6-3 and TRBJ2-7; 9 bases map to TRBD2. The junction had 10 bases not matched to a gene; V was cut back by 6 bases and J by 4 bases. The CDR3 has 15 residues. Germline assignment: CDR1 MNHEY and CDR2 SVGEGT. The CDR3 spells CASSRPLAGAYEQYF. The DNA of the CDR3 is TGTGCCAGCAGCCGACCATTAGCGGGGGCTTACGAGCAGTACTTC.

The gene calls are TRBV7-9 and TRBJ2-1; 11 nucleotides match TRBD2. The V segment lost 3 bases and the J segment 5 bases; nucleotides outside the gene matches: 9. Germline CDR1 reads SEHNR; CDR2 reads FQNEAQ (reference sequence). The CDR3 has 17 amino acids. CDR3 sequence reads: CASSFPGLAETDNEQFF. The CDR3 nucleotides read TGTGCCAGCAGCTTCCCGGGACTAGCGGAGACCGACAATGAGCAGTTCTTC.

The chain carries TRBV28 and TRBJ2-1; no clear D gene. Trimming left V 5 bases short and J 3 bases short, with 8 bases between. CDR3 length: 13 residues. CDR1 and CDR2 from the germline V gene are MDHEN and SYDVKM. The CDR3 sequence is CASSPTIYNEQFF. For the CDR3, the DNA is TGTGCCAGCAGTCCGACAATCTACAATGAGCAGTTCTTC.